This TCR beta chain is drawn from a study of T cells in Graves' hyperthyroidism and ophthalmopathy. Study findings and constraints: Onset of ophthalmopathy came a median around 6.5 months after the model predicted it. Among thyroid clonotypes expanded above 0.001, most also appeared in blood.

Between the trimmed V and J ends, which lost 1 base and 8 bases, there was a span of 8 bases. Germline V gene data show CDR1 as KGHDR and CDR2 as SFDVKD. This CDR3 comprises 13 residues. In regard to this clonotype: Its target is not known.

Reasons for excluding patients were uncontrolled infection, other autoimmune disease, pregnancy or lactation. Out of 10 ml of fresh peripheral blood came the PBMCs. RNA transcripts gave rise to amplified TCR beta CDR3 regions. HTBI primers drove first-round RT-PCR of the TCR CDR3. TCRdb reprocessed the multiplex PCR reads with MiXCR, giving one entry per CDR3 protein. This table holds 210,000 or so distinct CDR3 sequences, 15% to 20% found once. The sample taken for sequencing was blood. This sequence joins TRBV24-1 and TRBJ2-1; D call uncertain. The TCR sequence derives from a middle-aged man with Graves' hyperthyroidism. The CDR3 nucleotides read TGTGCCACCAGTGATTTTTTTCTGGATGAGCAGTTCTTC. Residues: CATSDFFLDEQFF.